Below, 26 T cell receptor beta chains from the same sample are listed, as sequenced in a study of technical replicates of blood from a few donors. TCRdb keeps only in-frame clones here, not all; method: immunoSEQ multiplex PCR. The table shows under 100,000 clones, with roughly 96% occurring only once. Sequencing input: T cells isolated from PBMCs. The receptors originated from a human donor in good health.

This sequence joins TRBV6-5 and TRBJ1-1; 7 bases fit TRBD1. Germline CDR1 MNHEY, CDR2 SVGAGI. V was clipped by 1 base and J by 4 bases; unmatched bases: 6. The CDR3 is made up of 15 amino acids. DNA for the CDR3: TGTGCCAGCAGTTACTATAAACAGGGGAGCACTGAAGCTTTCTTT. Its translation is CASSYYKQGSTEAFF.

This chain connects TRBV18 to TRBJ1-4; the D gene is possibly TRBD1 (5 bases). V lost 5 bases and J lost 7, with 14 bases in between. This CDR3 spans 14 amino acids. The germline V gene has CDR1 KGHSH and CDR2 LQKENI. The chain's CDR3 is CASSAKTVPEKLFF. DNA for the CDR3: TGTGCCAGCTCAGCAAAGACAGTCCCTGAAAAACTGTTTTTT.

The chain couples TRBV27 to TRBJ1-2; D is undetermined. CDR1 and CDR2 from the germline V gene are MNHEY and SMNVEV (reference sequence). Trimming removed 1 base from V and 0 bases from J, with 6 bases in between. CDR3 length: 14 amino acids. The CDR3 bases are TGTGCCAGCAGTTTATATCCGGCTAACTATGGCTACACCTTC. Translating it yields CASSLYPANYGYTF.

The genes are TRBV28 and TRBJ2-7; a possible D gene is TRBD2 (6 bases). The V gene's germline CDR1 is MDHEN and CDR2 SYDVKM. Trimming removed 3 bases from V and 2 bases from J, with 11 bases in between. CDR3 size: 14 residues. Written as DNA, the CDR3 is TGTGCCAGCAGTTTTTCGGGGGACCCCTACGAGCAGTACTTC. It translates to CASSFSGDPYEQYF.

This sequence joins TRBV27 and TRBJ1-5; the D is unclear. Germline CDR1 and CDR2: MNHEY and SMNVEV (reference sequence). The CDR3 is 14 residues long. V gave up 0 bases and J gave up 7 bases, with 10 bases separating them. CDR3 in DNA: TGTGCCAGCAGTTTATCGCCGGGAGGACAGCCCCAGCATTTT. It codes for CASSLSPGGQPQHF.

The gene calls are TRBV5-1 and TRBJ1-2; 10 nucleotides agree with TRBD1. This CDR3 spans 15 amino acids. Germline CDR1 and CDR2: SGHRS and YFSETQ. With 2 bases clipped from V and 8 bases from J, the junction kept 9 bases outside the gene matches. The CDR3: CASSLRDRGLRGYTF. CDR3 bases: TGCGCCAGCAGCTTAAGGGACAGGGGCTTAAGAGGCTACACCTTC.

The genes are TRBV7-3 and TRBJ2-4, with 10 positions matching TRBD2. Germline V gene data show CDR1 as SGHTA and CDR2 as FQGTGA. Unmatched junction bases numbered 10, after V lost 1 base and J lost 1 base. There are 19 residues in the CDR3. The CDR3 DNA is TGTGCCAGCAGCTTAAGGTCTAGCGGGAGATTGGGGGCCAAAAACATTCAGTACTTC. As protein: CASSLRSSGRLGAKNIQYF.

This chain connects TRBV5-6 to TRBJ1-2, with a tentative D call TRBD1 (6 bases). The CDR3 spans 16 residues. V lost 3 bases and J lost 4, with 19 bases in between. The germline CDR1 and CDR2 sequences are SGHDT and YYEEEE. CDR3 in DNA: TGTGCCAGCAGCTCAGGGGTTGGGAGCAGACTCTATGGCTACACCTTC. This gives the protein CASSSGVGSRLYGYTF. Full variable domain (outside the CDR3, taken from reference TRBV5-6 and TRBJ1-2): DAGVTQSPTHLIKTRGQQVTLRCSPKSGHDTVSWYQQALGQGPQFIFQYYEEEERQRGNFPDRFSGHQFPNYSSELNVNALLLGDSALYLCASSSGVGSRLYGYTFGSGTRLTVV.

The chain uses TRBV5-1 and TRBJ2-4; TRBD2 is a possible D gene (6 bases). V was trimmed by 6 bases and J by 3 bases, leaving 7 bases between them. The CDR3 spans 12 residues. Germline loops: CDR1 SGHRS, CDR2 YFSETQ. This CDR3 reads CASKGGKNIQYF. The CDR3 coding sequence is TGCGCCAGCAAGGGAGGCAAAAACATTCAGTACTTC. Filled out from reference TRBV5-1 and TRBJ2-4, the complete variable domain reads KAGVTQTPRYLIKTRGQQVTLSCSPISGHRSVSWYQQTPGQGLQFLFEYFSETQRNKGNFPGRFSGRQFSNSRSEMNVSTLELGDSALYLCASKGGKNIQYFGAGTRLSVL.

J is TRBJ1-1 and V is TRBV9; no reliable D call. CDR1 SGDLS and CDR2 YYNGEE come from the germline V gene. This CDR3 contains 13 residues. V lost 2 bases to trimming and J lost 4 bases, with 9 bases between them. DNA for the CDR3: TGTGCCAGCAGCGTCCTTCGGAGCACTGAAGCTTTCTTT. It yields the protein CASSVLRSTEAFF.

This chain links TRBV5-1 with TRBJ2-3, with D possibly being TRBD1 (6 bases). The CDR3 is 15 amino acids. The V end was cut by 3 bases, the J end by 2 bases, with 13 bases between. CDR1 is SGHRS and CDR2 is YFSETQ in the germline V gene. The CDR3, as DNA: TGCGCCAGCAGCTCCCAGACAGGACTCACAGATACGCAGTATTTT. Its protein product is CASSSQTGLTDTQYF.

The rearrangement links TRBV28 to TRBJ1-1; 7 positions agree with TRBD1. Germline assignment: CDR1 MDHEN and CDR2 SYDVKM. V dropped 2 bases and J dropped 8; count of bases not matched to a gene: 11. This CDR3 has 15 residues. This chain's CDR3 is CASSLVLRDSLEAFF. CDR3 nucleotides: TGTGCCAGCAGTTTAGTCCTTCGGGACAGCTTAGAAGCTTTCTTT.

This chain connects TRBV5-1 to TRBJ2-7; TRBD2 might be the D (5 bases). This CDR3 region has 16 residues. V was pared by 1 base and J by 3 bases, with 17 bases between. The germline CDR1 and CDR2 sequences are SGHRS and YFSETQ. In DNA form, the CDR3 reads TGCGCCAGCAGCTTGTGGGTCCCGGGGAAAGACTACGAGCAGTACTTC. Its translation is CASSLWVPGKDYEQYF.

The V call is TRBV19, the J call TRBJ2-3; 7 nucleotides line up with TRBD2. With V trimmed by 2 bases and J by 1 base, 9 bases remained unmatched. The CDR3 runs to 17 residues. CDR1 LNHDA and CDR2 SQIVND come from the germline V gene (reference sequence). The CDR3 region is CASSIPSRESGTDTQYF. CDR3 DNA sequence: TGTGCCAGTAGTATACCCTCGCGGGAGTCGGGCACAGATACGCAGTATTTT.

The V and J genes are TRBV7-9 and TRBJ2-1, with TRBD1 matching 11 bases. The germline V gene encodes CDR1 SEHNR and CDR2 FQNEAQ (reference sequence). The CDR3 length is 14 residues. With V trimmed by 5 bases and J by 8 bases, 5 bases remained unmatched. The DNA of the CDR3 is TGTGCCAGCAGCGCCGGACAGGGGGCCTATGAGCAGTTCTTC. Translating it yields CASSAGQGAYEQFF.

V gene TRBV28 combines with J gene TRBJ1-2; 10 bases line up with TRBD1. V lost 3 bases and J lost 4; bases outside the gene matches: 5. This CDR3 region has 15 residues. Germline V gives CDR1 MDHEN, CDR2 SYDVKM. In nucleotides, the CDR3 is TGTGCCAGCAGTTTCCCCGGGACAGGGGTCTATGGCTACACCTTC. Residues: CASSFPGTGVYGYTF.

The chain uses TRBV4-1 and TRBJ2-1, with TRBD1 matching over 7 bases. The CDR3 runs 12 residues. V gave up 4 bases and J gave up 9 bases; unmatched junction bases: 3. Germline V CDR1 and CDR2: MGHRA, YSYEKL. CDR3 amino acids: CASSLTGAEQFF. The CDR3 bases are TGCGCCAGCAGCCTCACAGGGGCTGAGCAGTTCTTC.

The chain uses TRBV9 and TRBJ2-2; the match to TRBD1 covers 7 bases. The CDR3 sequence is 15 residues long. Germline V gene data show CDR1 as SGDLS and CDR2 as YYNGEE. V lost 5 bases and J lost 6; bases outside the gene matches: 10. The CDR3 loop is CASSASRTGAGELFF. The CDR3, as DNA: TGTGCCAGCAGTGCCTCTAGGACAGGAGCCGGGGAGCTGTTTTTT.

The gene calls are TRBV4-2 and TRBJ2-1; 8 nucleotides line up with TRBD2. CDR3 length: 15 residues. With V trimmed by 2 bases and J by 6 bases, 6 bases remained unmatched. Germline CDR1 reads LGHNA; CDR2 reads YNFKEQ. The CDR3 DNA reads TGTGCCAGCAGCCAAATGAAGCGGGAGATCAATGAGCAGTTCTTC. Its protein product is CASSQMKREINEQFF.

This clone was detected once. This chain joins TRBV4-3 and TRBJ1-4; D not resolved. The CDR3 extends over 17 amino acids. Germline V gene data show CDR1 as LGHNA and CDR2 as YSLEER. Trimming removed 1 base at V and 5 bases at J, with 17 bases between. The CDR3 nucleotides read TGCGCCAGCAGCCAAGTCGGGTCCGGCCTGGAGAATGAAAAACTGTTTTTT. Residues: CASSQVGSGLENEKLFF.

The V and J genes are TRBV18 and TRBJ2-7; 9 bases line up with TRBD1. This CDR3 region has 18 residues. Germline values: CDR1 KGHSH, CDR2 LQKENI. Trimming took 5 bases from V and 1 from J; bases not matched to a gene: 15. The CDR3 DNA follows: TGTGCCAGCTCATCGGCCGGGACAGGGACCCAAATTTCCTACGAGCAGTACTTC. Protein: CASSSAGTGTQISYEQYF. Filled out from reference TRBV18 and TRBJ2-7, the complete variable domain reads NAGVMQNPRHLVRRRGQEARLRCSPMKGHSHVYWYRQLPEEGLKFMVYLQKENIIDESGMPKERFSAEFPKEGPSILRIQQVVRGDSAAYFCASSSAGTGTQISYEQYFGPGTRLTVT.

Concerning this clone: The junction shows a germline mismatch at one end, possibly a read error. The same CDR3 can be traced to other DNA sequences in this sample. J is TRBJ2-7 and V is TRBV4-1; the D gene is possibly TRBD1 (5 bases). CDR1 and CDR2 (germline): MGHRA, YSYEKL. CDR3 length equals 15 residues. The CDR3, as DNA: TGCGCCAGCAGTCAAGATGGCAGGGACTCCTACGAGCAGTACTTC. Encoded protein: CASSQDGRDSYEQYF.

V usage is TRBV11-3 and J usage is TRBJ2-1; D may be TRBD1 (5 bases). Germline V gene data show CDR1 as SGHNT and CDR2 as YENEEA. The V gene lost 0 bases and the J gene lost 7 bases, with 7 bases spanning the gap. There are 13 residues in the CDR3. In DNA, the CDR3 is TGTGCCAGCAGCTTAGACAGGGTAAATGAGCAGTTCTTC. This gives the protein CASSLDRVNEQFF.

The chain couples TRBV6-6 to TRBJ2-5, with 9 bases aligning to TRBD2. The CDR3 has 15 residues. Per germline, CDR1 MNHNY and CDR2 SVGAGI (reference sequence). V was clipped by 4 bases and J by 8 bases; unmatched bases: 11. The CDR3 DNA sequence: TGTGCCAGCAGTTTCTTAGCGGGAGCCGGTATCACCCAGTACTTC. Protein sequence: CASSFLAGAGITQYF.

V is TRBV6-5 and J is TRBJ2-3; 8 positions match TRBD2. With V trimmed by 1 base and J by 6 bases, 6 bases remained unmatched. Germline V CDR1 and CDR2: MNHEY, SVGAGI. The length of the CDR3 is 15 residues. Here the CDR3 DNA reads TGTGCCAGCAGTTACTTAAGCGGGAGTTTGGATACGCAGTATTTT. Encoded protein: CASSYLSGSLDTQYF.

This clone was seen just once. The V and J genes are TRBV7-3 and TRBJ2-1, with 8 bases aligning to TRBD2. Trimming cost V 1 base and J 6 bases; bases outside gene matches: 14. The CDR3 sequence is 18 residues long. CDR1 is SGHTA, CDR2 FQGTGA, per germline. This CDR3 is CASSLNAWGLAGSNEQFF. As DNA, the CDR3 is TGTGCCAGCAGCTTAAACGCCTGGGGTCTAGCGGGCAGCAATGAGCAGTTCTTC.